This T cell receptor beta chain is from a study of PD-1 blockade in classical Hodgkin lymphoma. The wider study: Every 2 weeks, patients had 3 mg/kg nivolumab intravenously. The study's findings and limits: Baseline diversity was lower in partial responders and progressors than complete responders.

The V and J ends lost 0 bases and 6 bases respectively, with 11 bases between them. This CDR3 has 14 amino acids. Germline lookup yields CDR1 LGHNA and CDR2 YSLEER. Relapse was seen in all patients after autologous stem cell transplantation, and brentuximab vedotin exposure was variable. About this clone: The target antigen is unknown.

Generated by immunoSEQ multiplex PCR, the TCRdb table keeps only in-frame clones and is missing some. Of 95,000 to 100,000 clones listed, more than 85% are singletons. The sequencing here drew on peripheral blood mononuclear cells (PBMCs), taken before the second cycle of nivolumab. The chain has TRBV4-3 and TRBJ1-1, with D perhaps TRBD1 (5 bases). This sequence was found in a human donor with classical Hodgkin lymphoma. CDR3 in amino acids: CASSQDQGRAEAFF. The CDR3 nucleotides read TGCGCCAGCAGCCAAGATCAGGGAAGAGCTGAAGCTTTCTTT.